Following are 19 T cell receptor beta chains from one sample sequenced in a study of T cells after posttransplantation cyclophosphamide. The data were produced by immunoSEQ multiplex PCR, yet TCRdb's version contains in-frame clones alone and is incomplete. The data contain roughly 7,000 clones, just over 90% of them singletons. A marrow graft followed busulfan-fludarabine conditioning, with cyclophosphamide on days +3 and +4. The sample was CD8+ T cells sorted from blood, taken after allogeneic stem cell transplant with posttransplant cyclophosphamide. These receptors were taken from a male patient between 55 and 70 years old who received an allogeneic stem cell transplant from a related donor and was CMV-positive. Part of the T cells may come from the graft donor.

This chain uses TRBV4-3 with TRBJ1-2; TRBD1 matches 7 bases. The germline CDR1 and CDR2 sequences are LGHNA and YSLEER. V gave up 1 base and J gave up 4 bases; unmatched junction bases: 6. This CDR3 has 15 residues. The CDR3 DNA is TGCGCCAGCAGCCAAGCTAGGACAGGTTCCTATGGCTACACCTTC. As protein: CASSQARTGSYGYTF.

V usage is TRBV27 and J usage is TRBJ2-1; weak D call: TRBD1 (6 bases). Between the trimmed V and J ends, which lost 5 bases and 0 bases, there was a span of 17 bases. CDR3 size: 17 residues. Germline loops: CDR1 MNHEY, CDR2 SMNVEV (reference sequence). This CDR3 is CASSLPPGTNSYNEQFF. The CDR3 DNA is TGTGCCAGCAGTCTACCCCCCGGGACAAACTCCTACAATGAGCAGTTCTTC.

This chain joins TRBV18 and TRBJ1-2; 7 positions agree with TRBD1. CDR1 and CDR2 (germline): KGHSH, LQKENI. CDR3 length: 21 amino acids. The V and J ends lost 1 base and 4 bases, in that order; junction bases with no gene match: 24. DNA for the CDR3: TGTGCCAGCTCACCACAGGAGACAGGGTCGGTTAGGGGATTAAACTCCTATGGCTACACCTTC. Protein: CASSPQETGSVRGLNSYGYTF.

The chain joins TRBV7-6 to TRBJ1-2; D might be TRBD1 (5 bases). CDR1 SGHVS and CDR2 FNYEAQ come from the germline V gene. The CDR3 has 13 amino acids. V was shortened by 3 bases and J by 6 bases, with 11 bases between the two germline ends. Here the CDR3 reads CASSFSGRDGYTF. DNA for the CDR3: TGTGCCAGCAGCTTTTCTGGCAGGGATGGCTACACCTTC.

V gene TRBV2 combines with J gene TRBJ2-7; possible D gene TRBD2, 6 bases. The V gene's germline CDR1 is SNHLY and CDR2 FYNNEI. V lost 6 bases and J 2 bases, leaving 14 bases between the germline ends. The CDR3 has 14 amino acids. For the CDR3, the DNA is TGTGCCAGCAGAGACAGCCCGGGAGCCTACGAGCAGTACTTC. It codes for CASRDSPGAYEQYF.

V is TRBV5-7 and J is TRBJ2-1; the D gene is possibly TRBD2 (6 bases). TRBV5-7 is an open reading frame whose function is uncertain. The CDR3 has 17 amino acids. The V and J ends lost 0 bases and 5 bases respectively, with 18 bases between them. CDR3 region: CASSLAEGPRRHNEQFF. DNA of the CDR3: TGTGCCAGCAGCTTGGCGGAGGGGCCTAGGCGACACAATGAGCAGTTCTTC.

This chain connects TRBV19 to TRBJ2-7, with 8 bases matching TRBD1. The CDR3 totals 13 residues. V trimming: 4 bases; J trimming: 4 bases; junction bases outside the gene matches: 3. The germline CDR1 and CDR2 sequences are LNHDA and SQIVND (reference sequence). The CDR3 spells CASSTNRGYEQYF. Here the CDR3 DNA reads TGTGCCAGTAGTACAAACAGGGGGTACGAGCAGTACTTC.

This chain links TRBV28 with TRBJ1-2; D perhaps matches TRBD1 (6 bases). From germline, CDR1 is MDHEN and CDR2 SYDVKM. The CDR3 covers 14 residues. V shed 5 bases and J shed 4 bases, with 14 bases lying between them. This chain's CDR3 is CASSPVDRFYGYTF. CDR3 in DNA: TGTGCCAGCAGTCCTGTGGACAGATTCTATGGCTACACCTTC.

In its sample, this clone was seen a few times. The rearrangement joins TRBV6-4 to TRBJ1-5; TRBD1 is a possible D gene (5 bases). Germline V gives CDR1 MRHNA, CDR2 SNTAGT. V shed 2 bases and J shed 10 bases, with 12 bases lying between them. CDR3 length: 13 residues. The CDR3 DNA sequence: TGTGCCAGCAGTGACGGGGCCGGACAACCCCAGCATTTT. Residues: CASSDGAGQPQHF.

The V gene is TRBV6-4, the J gene TRBJ2-1; 13 nucleotides agree with TRBD2. V gave up 5 bases and J gave up 4 bases; unmatched junction bases: 5. CDR1 and CDR2 from the germline V gene are MRHNA and SNTAGT. The CDR3 extends over 16 amino acids. The CDR3 sequence is CASSRGTSGDYNEQFF. The CDR3 nucleotides read TGTGCCAGCAGTCGGGGGACTAGCGGGGATTACAATGAGCAGTTCTTC.

This clone appeared a single time. The J gene is TRBJ1-2, the V gene TRBV19; 8 bases are shared with TRBD1. The CDR3 is 16 amino acids. V gave up 4 bases and J gave up 4 bases; unmatched junction bases: 11. Germline CDR1 LNHDA, CDR2 SQIVND (reference sequence). The CDR3 loop reads CASSNPRTGIFYGYTF. CDR3 sequence (DNA): TGTGCCAGTAGTAATCCCAGGACAGGGATCTTCTATGGCTACACCTTC.

The genes are TRBV19 and TRBJ2-3; 8 bases fit TRBD2. V lost 3 bases and J lost 0; bases outside the gene matches: 5. CDR3 length equals 16 residues. In germline, CDR1 is LNHDA, CDR2 SQIVND (reference sequence). DNA for the CDR3: TGTGCCAGTAGTATCCTAGCGGGCTCTAGCACAGATACGCAGTATTTT. The encoded protein is CASSILAGSSTDTQYF.

The DNA of the CDR3 is TGTGCCAGCAGCTTGGGGGACAGGGGGGGAAACACTGAAGCTTTCTTT. Protein product: CASSLGDRGGNTEAFF. This chain links TRBV5-4 with TRBJ1-1; the match to TRBD1 covers 11 bases. V lost 0 bases to trimming and J lost 2 bases; unmatched junction nucleotides: 3. CDR1 SGHNT and CDR2 YYREEE come from the germline V gene (reference sequence). The CDR3 covers 16 residues.

The V gene is TRBV9, the J gene TRBJ2-2; a weak D match, TRBD1 (7 bases). Between the trimmed V and J ends, which lost 5 bases and 3 bases, there was a span of 14 bases. The CDR3 loop spans 15 amino acids. CDR1 SGDLS and CDR2 YYNGEE come from the germline V gene. For the CDR3, the DNA is TGTGCCAGCAGTCCCCCCAGGGGGGACACCGGGGAGCTGTTTTTT. Its protein product is CASSPPRGDTGELFF.

J is TRBJ1-4 and V is TRBV7-9, with 7 bases that match TRBD1. CDR1 and CDR2 (germline): SEHNR, FQNEAQ (reference sequence). With 5 bases clipped from V and 3 bases from J, the junction kept 3 bases outside the gene matches. The CDR3 has 14 amino acids. The CDR3 reads CASSETGSNEKLFF. CDR3 DNA: TGTGCCAGCAGCGAGACAGGGTCTAATGAAAAACTGTTTTTT. Variable domain in full (rest from reference TRBV7-9 and TRBJ1-4): DTGVSQNPRHKITKRGQNVTFRCDPISEHNRLYWYRQTLGQGPEFLTYFQNEAQLEKSRLLSDRFSAERPKGSFSTLEIQRTEQGDSAMYLCASSETGSNEKLFFGSGTQLSVL.

The chain links TRBV27 to TRBJ1-2; tentatively, D is TRBD1 (5 bases). The ends were cut back, 0 bases at V and 3 bases at J, with 14 bases in the middle. The germline gives CDR1 MNHEY, CDR2 SMNVEV (reference sequence). The CDR3 covers 16 residues. CDR3 DNA sequence: TGTGCCAGCAGTTTATCCGACAGCGCGCGGTACTATGGCTACACCTTC. Translation: CASSLSDSARYYGYTF.

The chain uses TRBV4-3 and TRBJ2-4; tentatively, D is TRBD2 (5 bases). V was clipped by 0 bases and J by 3 bases, with 12 bases between them. The CDR3 is 16 residues long. Looked up from germline, CDR1 is LGHNA and CDR2 is YSLEER. For the CDR3, the DNA is TGCGCCAGCAGCCAAGAACCGAGCGGACTCAAAAACATTCAGTACTTC. Protein sequence: CASSQEPSGLKNIQYF.

This clone occurred once. This CDR3 reads CASSQNRGTTEAFF. The CDR3 DNA sequence: TGCGCCAGCAGCCAAAACCGAGGTACCACTGAAGCTTTCTTT. The genes are TRBV4-3 and TRBJ1-1, with unresolved D. Trimming removed 2 bases from V and 4 bases from J, with 11 bases in between. The CDR3 runs 14 residues. CDR1 LGHNA and CDR2 YSLEER come from the germline V gene.

The chain is built from TRBV19 and TRBJ1-1; D may be TRBD1 (5 bases). Germline assignment: CDR1 LNHDA and CDR2 SQIVND (reference sequence). This CDR3 region has 13 residues. V was shortened by 7 bases and J by 0 bases, with 9 bases between the two germline ends. This CDR3 reads CASTWGVNTEAFF. The CDR3 DNA sequence: TGTGCCAGTACATGGGGGGTGAACACTGAAGCTTTCTTT.